This is a list of T cell receptor beta chains from one sample in a study of identifying expanded T cells in peripheral blood. Sequencing used immunoSEQ multiplex PCR; TCRdb keeps in-frame clones, though not all of them. The sample lists just over 90,000 clones, 88% occurring once. The sequencing input was blood. Every receptor here comes from a person between 18 and 75 years old in good health. The CDR3 runs from the conserved cysteine through the conserved F or W. The order of the fields is J gene, V gene, CDR3 protein.

J gene: TRBJ2-7; V gene: TRBV5-6; CDR3 protein: CASSYGRAGEQYF
J gene: TRBJ2-7; V gene: TRBV10-2; CDR3 protein: CASSESQRPYEQYF
J gene: TRBJ2-7; V gene: TRBV5-1; CDR3 protein: CASSPTGTGGEQYF
J gene: TRBJ1-1; V gene: TRBV29-1; CDR3 protein: CSVEGGMNTEAFF
J gene: TRBJ1-4; V gene: TRBV19; CDR3 protein: CASSIVPEHEKLFF
J gene: TRBJ1-2; V gene: TRBV7-9; CDR3 protein: CASNLAGQGADGYTF
J gene: TRBJ1-6; V gene: TRBV5-1; CDR3 protein: CASKGGSYNSPLHF
J gene: TRBJ2-2; V gene: TRBV4-2; CDR3 protein: CASSQGPRGTGELFF
J gene: TRBJ1-2; V gene: TRBV7-9; CDR3 protein: CASSLWDRGYGYTF
J gene: TRBJ2-1; V gene: TRBV19; CDR3 protein: CASRNPGQGRYEQFF
J gene: TRBJ2-5; V gene: TRBV27; CDR3 protein: CASSLAGTEQETQYF
J gene: TRBJ2-2; V gene: TRBV5-4; CDR3 protein: CASTAGTDTGELFF
J gene: TRBJ1-5; V gene: TRBV15; CDR3 protein: CATSDRGGNQPQHF
J gene: TRBJ2-7; V gene: TRBV28; CDR3 protein: CASSFLAGGPHEQYF
J gene: TRBJ2-7; V gene: TRBV7-9; CDR3 protein: CASSYGVSYEQYF
J gene: TRBJ2-1; V gene: TRBV15; CDR3 protein: CATSRWPPRTGAHNEQFF
J gene: TRBJ2-3; V gene: TRBV4-1; CDR3 protein: CASSTTTHLDTTDTQYF
J gene: TRBJ2-1; V gene: TRBV11-2; CDR3 protein: CASSPARDNHNEQFF
J gene: TRBJ2-7; V gene: TRBV4-1; CDR3 protein: CASSGSIYGQYF
J gene: TRBJ1-5; V gene: TRBV28; CDR3 protein: CASRSGRQPQHF
J gene: TRBJ2-7; V gene: TRBV12-5; CDR3 protein: CASGLGSHRDNSYEQYF
J gene: TRBJ1-4; V gene: TRBV6-4; CDR3 protein: CASTARVATNEKLFF